Detailed here is one T cell receptor beta chain. In the original analysis: Reference gene primers were amplified, and this amplification served to estimate nucleated cell counts. Some clones are missing from TCRdb's copy, which holds only in-frame ones; the method was immunoSEQ multiplex PCR. The DNA was the basis for D and trimming; V, J and clone size are from that table. Among a few hundred thousand clones listed, roughly 84% were seen once. These data come from a study of blood T cell repertoires in COVID-19. For the study at large: The study drew acute and convalescent COVID-19 samples from the United States, Italy and Spain. PBMCs, B-cell-depleted T cells, or T cells were the source of the cDNA or gDNA that made up the material.

The CDR3 extends over 14 amino acids. With 1 base removed from V and 5 bases from J, the gap between germline ends came to 9 bases. CDR1 is PRHDT, CDR2 FYEKMQ, per germline (reference sequence). This sequence originates from a human donor in a cohort sampled during active COVID-19. Sequences were obtained from peripheral blood. The gene calls are TRBV13 and TRBJ2-1, with a weak D call TRBD1 (6 bases). This chain's CDR3 is CASSLAQGNNEQFF. The CDR3 DNA is TGTGCCAGCAGCTTAGCACAGGGAAACAATGAGCAGTTCTTC.